Listed below are T cell receptor beta chains from one sample, sequenced in a study of blood T cell repertoires in COVID-19. This table comes from immunoSEQ multiplex PCR, and its TCRdb copy is limited to in-frame clones, with some not included. The sample lists more than 300,000 clones; 90% were seen once. The sample comprised PBMCs or T cells enriched from blood (not recorded which). The receptor set was obtained from a woman in her thirties who had been exposed to COVID-19. CDR3s include the opening cysteine and the closing phenylalanine or tryptophan. D genes are given only for firm matches. Size is omitted from some rows. Given values are once, few, many or a class for expanded clones.

size,D,V,J,DNA,CDR3
.,TRBD1,TRBV5-6,TRBJ1-1,TGTGCCAGCAGCTCGGACAGGGAAGCTTTCTTT,CASSSDREAFF
.,TRBD1,TRBV9,TRBJ1-6,TGTGCCAGCAGCGCGGGGACAGGACGGATGAAAGGTTCACCCCTCCACTTT,CASSAGTGRMKGSPLHF
.,TRBD1,TRBV19,TRBJ1-5,TGTGCCAGTACAACCGGGACAGGGAGCAATCAGCCCCAGCATTTT,CASTTGTGSNQPQHF
.,TRBD1,TRBV27,TRBJ1-1,TGTGCCAGCAGTTCCCGCCCCGGGACAGGCGGCACTGAAGCTTTCTTT,CASSSRPGTGGTEAFF
.,.,TRBV7-2,TRBJ1-1,TGTGCCAGCAGCCCTACTCTCTGGAACACTGAAGCTTTCTTT,CASSPTLWNTEAFF
.,TRBD1,TRBV19,TRBJ2-7,TGTGCCAGTGGGAACGGACAGGGGTCCTACGAGCAGTACTTC,CASGNGQGSYEQYF
once,.,TRBV5-4,TRBJ2-3,TGTGCCAGCAGCCAATTCGGACTTGGCACGCAGTATTTT,CASSQFGLGTQYF
.,.,TRBV12-3/TRBV12-4,TRBJ2-1,TGTGCCAGCAGTTTATTGAAGGGAGATGAGCAGTTCTTC,CASSLLKGDEQFF
.,TRBD1,TRBV5-1,TRBJ1-2,TGCGCCAGCAGCTTGGATAGTACAGGGGGCGCTGACTATGGCTACACCTTC,CASSLDSTGGADYGYTF
.,.,TRBV29-1,TRBJ1-1,TGCAGCGTTGCGGTCAGGGTGAGCACTGAAGCTTTCTTT,CSVAVRVSTEAFF
.,.,TRBV7-2,TRBJ1-1,TGTGCCAGCAGCACCATGGGAGGGAACACTGAAGCTTTCTTT,CASSTMGGNTEAFF
.,.,TRBV12-5,TRBJ2-2,TGTGCTAGTGGTTTAGGACAGTACACCGGGGAGCTGTTTTTT,CASGLGQYTGELFF
.,.,TRBV2,TRBJ2-5,TGTGCCAGCGGAGGGGCACAAGAGACCCAGTACTTC,CASGGAQETQYF
few,.,TRBV7-2,TRBJ1-6,TGTGCCAGCAGCCCCTATCCCATCTTAGAGAGGGAGAATTCACCCCTCCACTTT,CASSPYPILERENSPLHF
.,.,TRBV10-3,TRBJ2-1,TGTGCCATCAGGCGAGGACAGAGTCACAATGAGCAGTTCTTC,CAIRRGQSHNEQFF
.,.,TRBV7-2,TRBJ2-7,TGTGCCAGCAGCTTAGACACAGGGAAATCCTACGAGCAGTACTTC,CASSLDTGKSYEQYF
.,.,TRBV19,TRBJ1-2,TGTGCCAGTAGTATCCCAGGGTCGGGTGGCTACACCTTC,CASSIPGSGGYTF
.,TRBD1,TRBV13,TRBJ2-7,TGTGCCAGCAGCTTATATGGGACAGGGGATTCCGAGCAGTACTTC,CASSLYGTGDSEQYF
.,.,TRBV3-1/TRBV3-2,TRBJ2-1,TGTGCCAGCAGCCAAACTAGGTACAATGAGCAGTTCTTC,CASSQTRYNEQFF
.,TRBD1,TRBV29-1,TRBJ2-7,TGCAGCGTTGTGGGTCAGGGGGCCAACGAGCAGTACTTC,CSVVGQGANEQYF
once,TRBD1,TRBV3-1/TRBV3-2,TRBJ1-5,TGTGCCAGCAGCCAAGACGGAGCAGGGGGCTATCAGCCCCAGCATTTT,CASSQDGAGGYQPQHF
.,TRBD1,TRBV18,TRBJ2-1,TGTGCCAGCTCACCCTCTGGACAGGGTGACAATGAGCAGTTCTTC,CASSPSGQGDNEQFF
.,TRBD1,TRBV19,TRBJ1-4,TGTGCCAGTAGTATATTACAGGGGGGTGAAAAACTGTTTTTT,CASSILQGGEKLFF
.,TRBD1,TRBV6-5,TRBJ2-6,TGTGCCAGCAGGAGGCAGGGGGCTGTCCTGACTTTC,CASRRQGAVLTF
.,TRBD1,TRBV30,TRBJ1-6,TGTGCCTGGAGTGTACGCAGGGGGCTTTCCTATAATTCACCCCTCCACTTT,CAWSVRRGLSYNSPLHF
.,TRBD2,TRBV6-2/TRBV6-3,TRBJ2-5,TGTGCCAGCAGTTCTCGGACTAGCGGGGCCTCAGGGGACTTC,CASSSRTSGASGDF
.,.,TRBV9,TRBJ1-4,TGTGCCAGCAGCGTAGAGGCCGGAGGGGGGGATGAAAAACTGTTTTTT,CASSVEAGGGDEKLFF
.,.,TRBV6-5,TRBJ2-3,TGTGCCGTTACAGGTTACACAGATACGCAGTATTTT,CAVTGYTDTQYF
.,.,TRBV11-3,TRBJ2-2,TGTGCCAGCAGCTTAGACTTCTCCGGGGAGCTGTTTTTT,CASSLDFSGELFF
.,.,TRBV7-7,TRBJ2-2,TGTGCCAGCAGCGAGCGGGTGCAGAACACCGGGGAGCTGTTTTTT,CASSERVQNTGELFF
.,TRBD1,TRBV5-6,TRBJ2-5,TGTGCCAGCAGCTTGGCGGCCAGGGGGCCAGAGACCCAGTACTTC,CASSLAARGPETQYF
.,TRBD1,TRBV19,TRBJ1-5,TGTGCCAGTAGTAGACAGGGGGGCCCCGCATATCAGCCCCAGCATTTT,CASSRQGGPAYQPQHF
once,.,TRBV6-5,TRBJ2-5,TGTGCCAGCAGTAGAGCTAGCCAAGAGACCCAGTACTTC,CASSRASQETQYF
.,.,TRBV5-1,TRBJ2-3,TGCGCCAGCAGCTTGTATCCCGCCTTAGGCAGGGCAGATACGCAGTATTTT,CASSLYPALGRADTQYF
.,TRBD1,TRBV6-5,TRBJ1-2,TGTGCCAGCAGTTACTCCGACAGGGGGTATGGCTACACCTTC,CASSYSDRGYGYTF
.,.,TRBV7-6,TRBJ2-2,TGTGCCAGCAGCGGCACAGGGACCTCGAACACCGGGGAGCTGTTTTTT,CASSGTGTSNTGELFF
once,.,TRBV19,TRBJ2-1,TGTGCCAGTAGTATTACAGGGAACTCCTACAATGAGCAGTTCTTC,CASSITGNSYNEQFF
once,.,TRBV12-3/TRBV12-4,TRBJ1-2,TGTGCCAGCAAGAACGCAGGCTATGGCTACACCTTC,CASKNAGYGYTF
.,TRBD1,TRBV2,TRBJ2-3,TGTGCCAGCACAGGGGGAGTTGCAGATACGCAGTATTTT,CASTGGVADTQYF
.,.,TRBV28,TRBJ1-1,TGTGCCAGCAGTTTCGGACACCGGATCCTGATGAACACTGAAGCTTTCTTT,CASSFGHRILMNTEAFF
few,TRBD1,TRBV19,TRBJ1-2,TGTGCCAGTAGTACGGGACAGGGACATGGCTACACCTTC,CASSTGQGHGYTF
.,.,TRBV5-1,TRBJ2-1,TGCGCCAGCAGCTTGGTTCTACAGGGCTCGAATGAGCAGTTCTTC,CASSLVLQGSNEQFF
.,.,TRBV5-1,TRBJ2-7,TGCGCCAGCAGCTTGGCCCAGGGGAACTACGAGCAGTACTTC,CASSLAQGNYEQYF
.,TRBD2,TRBV7-9,TRBJ2-5,TGTGCCAGCAGCTTAGGCGGCGGGGGGAGCGCTCGAGGCCAGTACTTC,CASSLGGGGSARGQYF
once,.,TRBV5-4,TRBJ1-1,TGTGCCAGCAGCCAAGGTGCTCACAGGGTTCCCATGAACACTGAAGCTTTCTTT,CASSQGAHRVPMNTEAFF
.,TRBD1,TRBV7-2,TRBJ2-2,TGTGCCAGCAGCTTAGCAGGGGGCAACACCGGGGAGCTGTTTTTT,CASSLAGGNTGELFF
.,TRBD1,TRBV6-2/TRBV6-3,TRBJ2-2,TGTGCCAGCAGCGCGGACAGGGACACCGGGGAGCTGTTTTTT,CASSADRDTGELFF
.,TRBD2,TRBV5-1,TRBJ2-1,TGCGCCAGCAGCTTAACTAGCGGGGGGGCCATGGAGCAGTTCTTC,CASSLTSGGAMEQFF